The 13 T cell receptor beta chains given below trace back to one sample, sequenced in a study of early T cells in non-severe SARS-CoV-2 infection. MiXCR was run by TCRdb on the 5' RACE reads, yielding one entry per CDR3 protein. The sample carries tens of thousands of distinct CDR3 sequences, roughly an eighth recorded once. Sequencing was carried out using whole blood. These receptors all stem from an adult who was a healthcare worker with PCR-confirmed SARS-CoV-2 infection or an uninfected control (not recorded which).

CDR3 DNA sequence: TGTGCCACCAGCGGACTAGCATCAGATACGCAGTATTTT. Its protein is CATSGLASDTQYF. The rearrangement uses TRBV24-1 and TRBJ2-3; 8 bases map to TRBD2. CDR3 length: 13 residues. Trimming took 7 bases from V and 4 from J; bases not matched to a gene: 3. In germline, CDR1 is KGHDR, CDR2 SFDVKD.

The table lists this clonotype with a few counts. The rearrangement joins TRBV10-3 to TRBJ2-1; the match to TRBD2 covers 7 bases. V shed 10 bases, J shed 7 bases, and the junction held 16 bases outside the gene matches. The germline gives CDR1 ENHRY, CDR2 SYGVKD. The CDR3 runs 15 residues. The CDR3 DNA reads TGTGCCACGAGGCCGGGACTACTTGAGGGTAATGAGCAGTTCTTC. As protein: CATRPGLLEGNEQFF.

This clonotype occurred a few times. This chain links TRBV20-1 with TRBJ2-3, with a weak D call TRBD2 (5 bases). From germline, CDR1 is DFQATT and CDR2 SNEGSKA (reference sequence). Trimming took 6 bases from V and 6 from J, leaving 13 bases between them. The CDR3 has 12 residues. This chain's CDR3 is CSALADVDTQYF. In DNA, the CDR3 is TGCAGTGCCCTAGCCGACGTGGATACGCAGTATTTT.

The chain joins TRBV2 to TRBJ1-5; 7 nucleotides agree with TRBD1. V lost 6 bases, J lost 6 bases, and 8 bases stayed unmatched. There are 14 residues in the CDR3. Germline V lookup: CDR1 SNHLY, CDR2 FYNNEI. CDR3 sequence reads: CASRRDRAGQPQHF. The CDR3 nucleotides read TGTGCCAGCAGACGTGACAGGGCAGGTCAGCCCCAGCATTTT.

For this clonotype: The junction does not match germline at one end; this may be a read error. This chain joins TRBV5-6 and TRBJ2-1; TRBD2 might be the D (6 bases). In germline, CDR1 is SGHDT, CDR2 YYEEEE. The CDR3 length is 13 residues. The CDR3 reads CASSLGPLASGIF. The CDR3 bases are TGTGCCAGCAGCTTGGGTCCACTAGCCTCAGGTATCTTC. Filled out from reference TRBV5-6 and TRBJ2-1, the complete variable domain reads DAGVTQSPTHLIKTRGQQVTLRCSPKSGHDTVSWYQQALGQGPQFIFQYYEEEERQRGNFPDRFSGHQFPNYSSELNVNALLLGDSALYLCASSLGPLASGIFGPGTRLTVL.

This chain connects TRBV18 to TRBJ1-2; D gene unclear. CDR3 length equals 15 residues. The V and J ends lost 4 bases and 3 bases respectively, with 15 bases between them. Germline V CDR1 and CDR2: KGHSH, LQKENI. The DNA for the CDR3 is TGTGCCAGCTCACGAGACGGCGGGGTGGACTATGGCTACACCTTC. Its translation: CASSRDGGVDYGYTF.

The chain links TRBV3-1 to TRBJ2-1; TRBD2 matches 12 bases. Germline loops: CDR1 LGHDT, CDR2 YNNKEL (reference sequence). CDR3 length: 15 amino acids. V lost 1 base to trimming and J lost 7 bases; unmatched junction nucleotides: 2. CDR3 bases: TGTGCCAGCAGCCAAGGACTAGCGGGGGATAATGAGCAGTTCTTC. Protein product: CASSQGLAGDNEQFF.

This clonotype was recorded many times. This CDR3 is CSVGPDTQYF. In nucleotides, the CDR3 is TGCAGCGTTGGTCCGGATACGCAGTATTTT. This chain connects TRBV29-1 to TRBJ2-3; D gene uncertain. Germline CDR1 is SQVTM and CDR2 is ANQGSEA. V lost 4 bases and J lost 6, with 5 bases in between. The CDR3 covers 10 residues.

This clonotype was found many times. V is TRBV18 and J is TRBJ2-2; 7 bases agree with TRBD1. This CDR3 region has 16 residues. In germline, CDR1 is KGHSH, CDR2 LQKENI. V was pared by 3 bases and J by 0 bases, with 4 bases of the junction left unmatched. This CDR3 is CASSPDRTANTGELFF. The CDR3 nucleotides are TGTGCCAGCTCACCGGACAGGACCGCGAACACCGGGGAGCTGTTTTTT.

Ten or more counts support this clonotype. The chain combines TRBV20-1 with TRBJ2-7, with 12 bases aligning to TRBD1. The CDR3 is 16 amino acids. J gave up 6 bases and V 4 bases, and 13 bases lay outside the gene matches. The germline gives CDR1 DFQATT, CDR2 SNEGSKA (reference sequence). CDR3 bases: TGCAGTGCTACCCAGCGGGACAGGGGGCGGCGTCGCGAGCAGTACTTC. Amino acids: CSATQRDRGRRREQYF.

This clonotype occurred a few times. The gene calls are TRBV7-2 and TRBJ1-6; 7 bases fit TRBD1. Germline V gene sequence: CDR1 SGHTA, CDR2 FQGNSA. Trimming took 1 base from V and 9 from J; bases not matched to a gene: 6. The CDR3 is 15 residues long. As DNA, the CDR3 is TGTGCCAGCAGCTTAGAGACCAACAGGGGTTCACCCCTCCACTTT. Its translation: CASSLETNRGSPLHF.

The chain is built from TRBV29-1 and TRBJ2-5; possibly TRBD2 for D (5 bases). In germline, CDR1 is SQVTM, CDR2 ANQGSEA. Trimming took 6 bases from V and 5 from J, leaving 10 bases between them. The CDR3 is 11 residues long. The CDR3 sequence: CSVGGGETQYF. The CDR3 DNA reads as TGCAGCGTAGGCGGCGGGGAGACCCAGTACTTC.

This clonotype was counted a few times. The rearrangement joins TRBV11-3 to TRBJ2-2, with D unclear. The V gene's germline CDR1 is SGHNT and CDR2 YENEEA. CDR3 length equals 13 residues. Trimming removed 5 bases at V and 5 bases at J, with 9 bases between. In DNA form, the CDR3 reads TGTGCCAGCAGCGGGGTGGGGACCGGGGAGCTGTTTTTT. Its protein is CASSGVGTGELFF.